This T cell receptor beta chain was sequenced for a study of CD8+ T cells in alopecia areata (dated by TCRdb to 2016 to 2019). For the wider study: Treated patients were enrolled in an open-label pilot trial of oral tofacitinib at 5 to 10 mg twice daily for moderate-to-severe alopecia areata. Tofacitinib was administered for 6 to 18 months, and 6 months of follow-up off drug were then conducted to assess delayed response and recurrence. In treated patients, disease severity was measured using the SALT score, which gives the percentage of scalp surface area affected. High-throughput TCRbeta sequencing was used to examine T cell clonal expansion in alopecia areata in both the C3H/HeJ mouse model and human patients. Scalp tissue and sorted CD4+ and CD8+ peripheral blood T cells from patchy and totalis/universalis alopecia areata patients and from healthy controls were covered by human TCRbeta sequencing. Biopsies were taken from tofacitinib-treated patients at baseline and at 4 and 24 weeks of treatment, and a later scalp biopsy was taken in several of the tofacitinib-treated patients. Scalp clonality was compared across normal scalp (n=4), patchy alopecia areata scalp (n=8), and alopecia totalis/universalis scalp (n=8). RNA was obtained with the PAXgene miRNA kit for fixed scalp, the miRNeasy kit for PBMCs, and the RNeasy kit for mouse skin. TCRbeta CDR3 regions were amplified by immunoSEQ multiplex PCR with 35 Vbeta forward and 13 Jbeta reverse primers.

The intended sense of this specimen's treatment or condition label: oral pan-JAK inhibitor, 5-10 mg twice daily. From alopecia areata patients, peripheral blood was collected along with lesional scalp punch biopsies. After PBMCs were isolated by density centrifugation and stained for CD3, CD4 and CD8, a FACSAria was used to sort CD4+ and CD8+ T cells. V was cut back by 2 bases and J by 5 bases, leaving a gap of 6 bases between them. The cysteine opens and the phenylalanine closes a CDR3 of 11 amino acids. Here the CDR3 DNA is all that survives: 33 bases in frame from base 1. The germline V gene (reference sequence) supplies CDR1 GTSNPN and CDR2 SVGIG. As for this clone: This receptor's antigen is unknown. No per-base quality is available; no much larger clone lies one base away.

Library preparation was by the immunoSEQ multiplex PCR assay. RNA was extracted from all samples and reverse transcribed into cDNA as template for TCR sequencing. SuperScript III was used to make first-strand cDNA, primed with a 2:1 mix of oligo-dT and random hexamers. A synthetic immune receptor repertoire was used to measure amplification bias, and any remaining bias was corrected computationally. As for the authors' bioinformatics: After raw reads were preprocessed to remove errors, the CDR3 was defined following IMGT conventions as running from the conserved cysteine to phenylalanine. To get clonality, Shannon entropy was normalized by log2 of the number of productive unique TCRs and the result was subtracted from 1. Whether scalp clones were CD4 or CD8 was inferred by matching scalp TCRbeta sequences against CD4 and CD8 repertoires sorted from blood. Held by TCRdb, this immuneACCESS table contains in-frame sequences only and omits some clones. Under half of the omission traces to an unresolved V gene where checked; the cause of the rest is unknown. The V and J calls and the clone size are those of that table, but D and trimming were determined from the DNA. Here the sample has a few hundred thousand clones; roughly 63% occur a single time. The leading ten clones occupy roughly 0.88% of the sample.

Beyond this particular receptor, the publication reports: During tofacitinib treatment, many expanded lesional clones remained in scalp and blood, and this persistence may partly explain relapse after treatment is stopped. With tofacitinib, both scalp clonality and the number of expanded CD8+ clones among the top 100 scalp clones went down significantly. Compared with mice, TCR sequences shared between patients were less clear, possibly partly because of HLA diversity across the patient population. Lesional scalp, especially in alopecia totalis/universalis, showed higher clonality and more expanded CD8+ clones than normal scalp, suggesting antigenic drive. Scalp TCR repertoire analysis is complicated because resident alphabeta T cells in normal human skin are also sequenced, whereas mouse skin is dominated by gammadelta T cells. The treated cohort was small, with a single nonresponder, so links between baseline CD8+ expansion and response need larger studies.

The sample in question was CD4+ T cells sorted from blood, obtained around week 53, from a patient treated with tofacitinib. Recombination linked TRBV30 to TRBJ1-1, with no confident D gene call. The clonotype originates from a human donor with alopecia areata. The bases are TGTGCCTGGAGTTTGGGGACTGAAGCTTTCTTT. Translation gives CAWSLGTEAFF.